This passage covers 31 T cell receptor beta chains from one sample sequenced in a study of T cell repertoires in cytomegalovirus infection. TCRdb independently ran MiXCR on the reads; one entry per CDR3 protein. The data hold around 290,000 distinct CDR3 sequences, with over 20% observed a single time. The sequenced sample consisted of PBMCs. The receptors come from a human donor in good health (CMV status not recorded). Some clones in this sample may be carry-over from other donors' samples.

The chain is built from TRBV7-2 and TRBJ2-3; D call uncertain. The CDR3 is 15 amino acids. V was clipped by 2 bases and J by 4 bases, with 13 bases between them. Germline CDR1 SGHTA, CDR2 FQGNSA. The CDR3, as DNA: TGTGCCAGCAGCTTAACCCCAATCGCGGCAGATACGCAGTATTTT. The encoded protein is CASSLTPIAADTQYF. Full variable domain (missing parts from reference TRBV7-2 and TRBJ2-3): GAGVSQSPSNKVTEKGKDVELRCDPISGHTALYWYRQSLGQGLEFLIYFQGNSAPDKSGLPSDRFSAERTGGSVSTLTIQRTQQEDSAVYLCASSLTPIAADTQYFGPGTRLTVL.

The V and J genes are TRBV10-1 and TRBJ2-7; D is possibly TRBD1 (5 bases). This CDR3 has 13 residues. The germline CDR1 and CDR2 sequences are WNHNN and SYGVQD (reference sequence). V lost 3 bases, J lost 2 bases, and 8 bases lay in between. The CDR3 reads CASSEAGTYEQYF. CDR3 nucleotide sequence: TGCGCCAGCAGTGAAGCAGGGACCTACGAGCAGTACTTC.

In this sample, this clonotype turned up many times. The genes are TRBV12-3 or TRBV12-4 and TRBJ2-1; 10 positions agree with TRBD1. V lost 1 base and J lost 6; bases outside the gene matches: 0. The CDR3 totals 14 residues. In nucleotides, the CDR3 is TGTGCCAGCAGTTTAGGGACAGGGGGCAATGAGCAGTTCTTC. Its protein is CASSLGTGGNEQFF.

This clonotype occurred a few times. The chain's CDR3 is CASSEAAKNYGYTF. The CDR3 DNA follows: TGTGCCAGCAGTGAGGCAGCGAAAAACTATGGCTACACCTTC. This chain connects TRBV2 to TRBJ1-2; D ambiguous. V shed 3 bases and J shed 2 bases, with 10 bases lying between them. Per the germline V gene, CDR1 is SNHLY and CDR2 is FYNNEI. The CDR3 has 14 amino acids.

The chain recombines TRBV10-3 with TRBJ1-6, with D possibly TRBD1 on 5 matching bases. The CDR3 runs to 14 residues. V was pared by 3 bases and J by 10 bases, with 13 bases between. The germline V gene has CDR1 ENHRY and CDR2 SYGVKD. CDR3: CAISDTRGRSPLHF. CDR3 bases: TGTGCCATCAGTGATACGAGGGGCAGATCACCCCTCCACTTT.

The rearrangement links TRBV5-5 to TRBJ1-1; TRBD1 matches at 8 bases. This CDR3 spans 14 amino acids. Germline lookup yields CDR1 SGHKS and CDR2 YYEKEE (reference sequence). The V segment lost 3 bases and the J segment 1 base; nucleotides outside the gene matches: 2. The CDR3: CASSWTGQNTEAFF. CDR3 bases: TGTGCCAGCAGCTGGACAGGGCAGAACACTGAAGCTTTCTTT.

This clonotype was counted ten times or more. This chain connects TRBV28 to TRBJ2-7; D gene uncertain. Germline assignment: CDR1 MDHEN and CDR2 SYDVKM. This CDR3 is built from 15 residues. V was shortened by 6 bases and J by 2 bases, with 17 bases between the two germline ends. Here the CDR3 DNA reads TGTGCCAGCAGCCCCCTAACGGGCATACCCTACGAGCAGTACTTC. Translated: CASSPLTGIPYEQYF.

This clonotype has only a few counts. The V and J genes are TRBV6-8 and TRBJ2-1; D uncertain. Trimming pared 6 bases from V and 6 bases from J, leaving 12 bases between. CDR3 length: 13 residues. CDR1 is MNHGY, CDR2 SAAAGT, per germline. The CDR3 DNA reads as TGTGCCAGCAGGTATGGAACCGGCAATGAGCAGTTCTTC. It is translated as CASRYGTGNEQFF.

The chain links TRBV12-3 or TRBV12-4 to TRBJ2-5; TRBD2 aligns across 7 bases. The junction had 16 bases not matched to a gene; V was cut back by 7 bases and J by 5 bases. The CDR3 loop spans 16 amino acids. The CDR3 here is CASTDRLALRGETQYF. DNA of the CDR3: TGTGCCAGCACCGATCGACTAGCCCTTCGAGGGGAGACCCAGTACTTC.

V and J are TRBV12-3 or TRBV12-4 and TRBJ2-7, with D maybe TRBD1 (6 bases). The CDR3 is 14 residues long. The germline V and J ends were trimmed by 5 bases and 3 bases, with 14 bases remaining between them. CDR3 nucleotides: TGTGCCAGCAGTCCCTCTGGGACACACTACGAGCAGTACTTC. Amino acids: CASSPSGTHYEQYF.

The V and J genes are TRBV7-3 and TRBJ1-1; 8 bases are a match to TRBD1. Germline CDR1 is SGHTA and CDR2 is FQGTGA. V gave up 5 bases and J gave up 3 bases; unmatched junction bases: 14. The CDR3 is 17 residues long. The CDR3 spells CASSPTWTGRGHTEAFF. CDR3 sequence (DNA): TGTGCCAGCAGCCCCACCTGGACAGGGAGGGGTCACACTGAAGCTTTCTTT.

The CDR3 protein is CSARDLRGQETQYF. CDR3 sequence (DNA): TGCAGTGCTAGAGATCTAAGGGGCCAAGAGACCCAGTACTTC. The chain employs TRBV20-1 and TRBJ2-5, with a possible D match to TRBD1 (5 bases). Germline V gene lookup returns CDR1 DFQATT and CDR2 SNEGSKA (reference sequence). V lost 0 bases to trimming and J lost 1 base, with 9 bases between them. The CDR3 has 14 residues.

J is TRBJ1-5 and V is TRBV6-5; D is possibly TRBD1 (5 bases). The CDR3 spans 14 residues. V was cut by 8 bases and J by 3 bases, with 14 bases left in between. CDR1 and CDR2 (germline): MNHEY, SVGAGI. CDR3 loop: CASREGPSNQPQHF. The DNA of the CDR3 is TGTGCCAGCCGGGAGGGGCCGTCCAATCAGCCCCAGCATTTT.

This chain joins TRBV5-4 and TRBJ1-1, with D perhaps TRBD1 (5 bases). The V gene lost 4 bases and the J gene lost 3 bases, with 16 bases spanning the gap. CDR1 is SGHNT and CDR2 is YYREEE in the germline V gene (reference sequence). The CDR3 has 15 residues. This CDR3 is CASSLQGWRDTEAFF. In nucleotides, the CDR3 is TGTGCCAGCAGCCTCCAGGGTTGGAGGGACACTGAAGCTTTCTTT.

This clonotype was recorded many times. The rearrangement joins TRBV7-2 to TRBJ2-1; 13 positions match TRBD2. The CDR3 consists of 19 residues. Germline CDR1 reads SGHTA; CDR2 reads FQGNSA. With V trimmed by 5 bases and J by 1 base, 11 bases remained unmatched. CDR3 bases: TGTGCCAGCAGCCTCAGACCGGGACTAGCGGGATTATCCTACAATGAGCAGTTCTTC. It yields the protein CASSLRPGLAGLSYNEQFF.

This clonotype appeared many times. The rearrangement links TRBV20-1 to TRBJ1-1; D might be TRBD1 (6 bases). Looked up from germline, CDR1 is DFQATT and CDR2 is SNEGSKA (reference sequence). The germline V and J ends were trimmed by 5 bases and 0 bases, with 13 bases remaining between them. The CDR3 is made up of 14 amino acids. CDR3 nucleotide sequence: TGCAGTGCTTCTCAGGGGTCCTTGAACACTGAAGCTTTCTTT. Protein sequence: CSASQGSLNTEAFF.

This clonotype has at least ten counts. The chain employs TRBV7-2 and TRBJ2-7; 9 bases are shared with TRBD1. The germline CDR1 and CDR2 sequences are SGHTA and FQGNSA. The J segment lost 2 bases and the V segment lost 5 bases, leaving 1 base of the junction unmatched. The CDR3 contains 13 residues. The CDR3 DNA reads TGTGCCAGCAGCCGGGACAGGGCCTACGAGCAGTACTTC. Its translation is CASSRDRAYEQYF.

Ten or more counts support this clonotype. J is TRBJ2-6 and V is TRBV7-8; D gene uncertain. Trimming stripped 1 base from V and 5 bases from J, with 6 bases between. Germline CDR1 reads SGHVS; CDR2 reads FQNEAQ. CDR3 size: 14 residues. The CDR3 DNA reads TGTGCCAGCAGCTTAGACGGATGGGCCAACGTCCTGACTTTC. Translation gives CASSLDGWANVLTF.

Ten or more counts support this clonotype. This chain joins TRBV7-9 and TRBJ2-5, with D perhaps matching TRBD2 (5 bases). V gave up 5 bases and J gave up 3 bases, with 10 bases separating them. CDR1 and CDR2 (germline): SEHNR, FQNEAQ (reference sequence). CDR3 length equals 13 residues. The CDR3 spells CASSLELEETQYF. The CDR3, as DNA: TGTGCCAGCAGCCTCGAACTAGAAGAGACCCAGTACTTC.

The table lists this clonotype with many counts. The chain carries TRBV7-2 and TRBJ2-1; perhaps D is TRBD1 or TRBD2 (5 bases each). Germline CDR1 reads SGHTA; CDR2 reads FQGNSA. With 5 bases removed from V and 9 bases from J, the gap between germline ends came to 14 bases. This CDR3 is 13 amino acids long. CDR3 sequence: CASSLGTQSEQFF. DNA for the CDR3: TGTGCCAGCAGCCTCGGGACGCAATCTGAGCAGTTCTTC.

The chain has TRBV10-3 and TRBJ1-1, with 8 bases that match TRBD1. The V gene's germline CDR1 is ENHRY and CDR2 SYGVKD. The V segment lost 3 bases and the J segment 3 bases; nucleotides outside the gene matches: 6. The CDR3 sequence is 15 residues long. The CDR3 sequence: CAISDQDRADTEAFF. The CDR3 DNA follows: TGTGCCATCAGTGATCAGGACAGGGCTGACACTGAAGCTTTCTTT.

The chain uses TRBV30 and TRBJ2-7; 9 bases fit TRBD1. Germline CDR1 reads GTSNPN; CDR2 reads SVGIG (reference sequence). The length of the CDR3 is 12 residues. J gave up 8 bases and V 2 bases, and 4 bases lay outside the gene matches. CDR3 sequence (DNA): TGTGCCTGGAGTCCACAGGGGGCAAAGCAGTACTTC. Protein product: CAWSPQGAKQYF.

The gene calls are TRBV14 and TRBJ2-2; 9 bases are a match to TRBD2. The CDR3 consists of 15 residues. Germline assignment: CDR1 SGHDN and CDR2 FVKESK. V lost 6 bases and J lost 6; bases outside the gene matches: 8. The CDR3 spells CASRHSGSKAGELFF. In nucleotides, the CDR3 is TGTGCCAGCAGACATAGCGGGAGTAAGGCCGGGGAGCTGTTTTTT.

This clonotype has just a few counts. V usage is TRBV6-2 or TRBV6-3 and J usage is TRBJ2-1, with 12 bases lining up with TRBD2. The CDR3 extends over 16 amino acids. Germline V CDR1 and CDR2: MNHEY, SVGEGT. The V segment lost 0 bases and the J segment 9 bases; nucleotides outside the gene matches: 6. CDR3 DNA: TGTGCCAGCAGTTACTCGAAACTAGCGGGAGGTGGTGAGCAGTTCTTC. Translated: CASSYSKLAGGGEQFF.

In this sample, this clonotype turned up many times. This chain links TRBV7-9 with TRBJ2-7, with 7 bases that match TRBD2. Trimming cost V 4 bases and J 2 bases; bases outside gene matches: 5. Germline V CDR1 and CDR2: SEHNR, FQNEAQ (reference sequence). There are 14 residues in the CDR3. CDR3: CASSYPGGPYEQYF. The CDR3, as DNA: TGTGCCAGCAGCTACCCGGGGGGTCCCTACGAGCAGTACTTC.

This rearrangement joins TRBV5-1 to TRBJ2-1; D remains ambiguous. Germline assignment: CDR1 SGHRS and CDR2 YFSETQ. The CDR3 extends over 15 amino acids. The V end lost 0 bases, the J end lost 7 bases, and 14 bases lay between the germline ends. The CDR3 bases are TGCGCCAGCAGCTTGGATAGCAGCGTCCCTAATGAGCAGTTCTTC. Protein: CASSLDSSVPNEQFF.

This CDR3 is CASSQGDRNYGYTF. For the CDR3, the DNA is TGCGCCAGCAGCCAAGGAGACAGGAACTATGGCTACACCTTC. This chain uses TRBV4-1 with TRBJ1-2; maybe TRBD1 (6 bases). Germline CDR1 is MGHRA and CDR2 is YSYEKL. V lost 1 base to trimming and J lost 2 bases, with 8 bases between them. The CDR3 spans 14 residues.

The CDR3 DNA follows: TGTGCCAGCAGCCAATTACCCAACACCGGGGAGCTGTTTTTT. Its protein product is CASSQLPNTGELFF. V and J are TRBV14 and TRBJ2-2; no clear D. CDR3 size: 14 residues. Germline lookup yields CDR1 SGHDN and CDR2 FVKESK. V was clipped by 2 bases and J by 2 bases, with 6 bases between them.

This clonotype has just a few counts. The chain uses TRBV7-2 and TRBJ1-4, with a weak D call TRBD1 (6 bases). CDR1 and CDR2 (germline): SGHTA, FQGNSA. This CDR3 has 18 residues. V lost 3 bases, J lost 4 bases, and 21 bases lay in between. For the CDR3, the DNA is TGTGCCAGCAGCTTGATAGTCGTCCAACAGGGCCTTAATGAAAAACTGTTTTTT. Its protein is CASSLIVVQQGLNEKLFF.

This clonotype was seen many times. The rearrangement joins TRBV6-6 to TRBJ1-4; TRBD1 is a possible D gene (6 bases). The CDR3 contains 15 residues. The germline gives CDR1 MNHNY, CDR2 SVGAGI (reference sequence). Trimming took off 0 bases at V and 6 bases at J, with 11 bases between the two ends. The CDR3 reads CASSYSPGVDEKLFF. The DNA for the CDR3 is TGTGCCAGCAGTTACTCGCCAGGGGTGGATGAAAAACTGTTTTTT.

The table lists this clonotype with a few counts. V usage is TRBV2 and J usage is TRBJ1-3, with TRBD1 identical over 7 bases. Germline CDR1 SNHLY, CDR2 FYNNEI. The CDR3 covers 14 residues. The trim removed 6 bases at V and 2 bases at J, leaving 4 bases unmatched. CDR3 protein: CASSAQGAGNTIYF. The CDR3 nucleotides are TGTGCCAGCAGCGCCCAGGGGGCTGGAAACACCATATATTTT.